The source of this T cell receptor beta chain is a study of cytomegalovirus exposure and HLA in healthy donors. About the research overall: Earlier findings included some 100 million unique TCR beta sequences obtained from about 180 million T cells. Study observations and caveats: The study labeled more than 150 TCR beta chains cytomegalovirus-associated. A missense DCLRE1C variant was associated with V- and J-gene trimming of TCR beta chains in a later analysis, and an independent cohort replicated the association. Common viral pathogens seemed to be connected with several of the most significant clusters, according to a later analysis.

CDR1 and CDR2 (germline): MNHNY, SVGAGI (reference sequence). This CDR3 is 15 amino acids long. Between the trimmed V and J ends, which lost 2 bases and 5 bases, there was a span of 12 bases. A multiplex PCR was run with 60 Vbeta primers and 13 Jbeta primers. Sequencing used immunoSEQ multiplex PCR; TCRdb keeps in-frame clones, though not all of them. The table records 200,000 to 300,000 clones, around 80% of them present only once. On this clone itself: Antigen unknown.

The genes are TRBV6-6 and TRBJ1-4; the D gene is possibly TRBD1 (5 bases). Sample: PBMCs. This clonotype was obtained from a woman aged 40-49 years in good health and CMV-seropositive. CDR3 in amino acids: CASSYEGRENEKLFF. DNA of the CDR3: TGTGCCAGCAGTTACGAGGGACGGGAGAATGAAAAACTGTTTTTT.